This TCR beta chain was profiled in a study of blood T cell repertoires in COVID-19. As for the study in general: Samples taken during acute and convalescent COVID-19 were collected in the United States, Italy and Spain. Sample material is recorded as cDNA or gDNA derived from T cells, B-cell-depleted T cells, or PBMCs.

CDR1 is MNHEY and CDR2 is SVGAGI in the germline V gene. V was shortened by 7 bases and J by 3 bases, with 9 bases between the two germline ends. The CDR3 is 13 amino acids. Original processing notes: Reference gene primer amplification gave estimated nucleated cell counts. Clones were sequenced by immunoSEQ multiplex PCR, and TCRdb holds only the in-frame ones, with some missing. V and J calls and clone size follow that table, whereas D and trimming were derived from the DNA. The sample gives around 99,000 clones, under 90% of which show up once; about 7% is in the top ten. V usage is TRBV6-5 and J usage is TRBJ1-4; D not certain. Sequencing was performed on peripheral blood. The sequence was collected from a woman in her forties or fifties with acute or convalescent COVID-19. DNA of the CDR3: TGTGCCAGCACCGGTACGTCTAATGAAAAACTGTTTTTT. Protein sequence: CASTGTSNEKLFF.